One T cell receptor (beta chain) is described in this entry. Its cognate antigen has yet to be identified. Per-nucleotide qualities are absent, and no much larger clonotype sits a single base away. These data are taken from a study of cytomegalovirus exposure and HLA in healthy donors (dated by TCRdb to about 2017). Looking at the study overall: In an earlier analysis of under 750 of the donors, 250 to 350 Gb of sequence data and 117 million unique TCR beta sequences from roughly 190 million T cells were reported. About 300 gigabases of sequencing data and around 87 million unique TCR sequences were included in an early release covering about 620 HLA-typed donors. Among the roughly 400 genotyped donors, around 81% belonged to the genetic ancestry cluster associated with self-reported Caucasian donors. The study aimed to test whether cataloging public T cell receptors could reveal signatures of past pathogen exposure. The study used immunosequencing to profile the T cell repertoires of approximately 650 subjects and linked those repertoires to cytomegalovirus serostatus. Besides the first cohort of roughly 660 subjects, a separate validation cohort made up of over 100 different subjects was used. High-throughput TCR immunosequencing, statistical association of individual TCRs with disease status, and machine learning were combined to predict cytomegalovirus infection status. To study patterns of TCR occurrence, a later analysis re-analyzed previously published TCR beta repertoires from just over 650 donors and added high-resolution HLA genotyping. In the later analysis, no new phenotypic data were used to find candidate immune exposures; instead, reliance was placed on TCR beta sequences and their occurrence across donors. In an earlier analysis of roughly 580 of the donors, high-throughput TCR beta sequencing was used to judge whether each TCR beta V gene segment behaved as functional or pseudogenic. Donor age, sex, ethnicity and CMV serostatus were compiled alongside the repertoire data. In a later genetic analysis, genome-wide SNP genotypes for about 65% of the 666 donors were used, and that subset was treated as a discovery cohort. Every discovery cohort repertoire had been produced on one sequencing platform. HLA typing included class I and class II loci at four-digit resolution. The number of donors typed differed by locus, with roughly 629-640 for A, B, C, DRB1 and DQB1, more than 500 for DQA1, over 600 for DPA1, and approximately 470 for DPB1. Several DR-DQ haplotypes were treated as single units for association and clustering because of strong linkage in the cohort. Among 350 to 400 genotyped donors of the cohort, an average of roughly 240,000 unique TCR beta nucleotide sequences were sequenced per donor, around 18% of them non-productive.

CDR1 SGHDN and CDR2 FVKESK were looked up in the germline V gene. Taken from cysteine to phenylalanine, the CDR3 has 16 residues. The kept DNA is CDR3 alone, 48 bases in frame from the first base. V loses 3 bases at its end and J loses 5 bases; junction bases beyond the gene matches: 13. Broad study findings and their caveats: The study gave a list of 150 to 200 TCR beta chains associated with cytomegalovirus. An association between a missense DCLRE1C variant and V-gene and J-gene trimming of TCR beta chains was found in a later genetic analysis and replicated in an independent cohort. An earlier analysis of approximately 570 of the donors showed that most TCR beta V segments appeared in productive rearrangements either about 87% or about 30% of the time, which broadly matched IMGT annotations. The earlier analysis of 587 of the donors excluded some 15 rarely observed V segments, including chromosome 9 orphons, because counts were too low. A later genetic analysis reported fewer N-insertions in productive TCRs among donors in an Asian-associated ancestry cluster than the roughly 650-donor mean. In a later analysis, more than 15,000 TCR beta sequences were associated with specific HLA alleles at a false discovery rate of 0.05. The classifier was reported to diagnose cytomegalovirus status with high specificity and sensitivity in both the original cohort and the validation cohort. The sequencing pipeline was judged likely to have produced a cluster of highly shared sequence variants as a technical artifact. Most TCR sequences were seen in very few donors, while some public TCRs were found in many individuals. The only immune exposure information available for the cohort was CMV serostatus. In vitro tests confirmed that a few of the cytomegalovirus-associated TCR beta chains recognize cytomegalovirus antigens. In a later analysis, the rate of TCR association differed among HLA loci, with DRB1 alleles having the most associated TCRs and HLA-C alleles having the fewest. In a later analysis, HLA-associated TCR beta chains showed more clonal expansion and lower generation probabilities than non-associated chains that were equally common. HLA typing was unavailable for some donors at each locus, so association tests used only the typed subset. When HLA alleles, especially DR and DQ, strongly co-occurred, attributing TCR associations to individual alleles was difficult. The presence/absence analyses assumed that sequencing depth was roughly uniform across donors, and that assumption may not be true. A further reported finding was that TCR beta sequences accurately predicted the HLA-A and HLA-B alleles for most subjects in the first cohort. A later analysis found that most CMV-associated TCR beta chains appeared HLA-restricted, with HLA associations seemingly driven largely by CMV exposure. Linkage disequilibrium might explain the correlated functional status among segregating V segments, but an unknown experimental factor could not be excluded. The authors suggested that the approach could potentially be extended to other disease states and immunological phenotypes. Because the 87-base-pair reads could not distinguish some IMGT-functional V segments, including TRBV6-2 and TRBV6-3, those segments were excluded. In this cohort, only TCR beta chains were sequenced, and detectable features were limited by the absence of alpha or paired-chain data. A later analysis reported that several top co-occurrence clusters appeared linked to parvovirus B19, influenza, CMV and Epstein-Barr virus.

Library creation used the immunoSEQ multiplex PCR assay. For the multiplex PCR, a mixture combining 60 forward primers for TCR Vbeta segments and 13 reverse primers for TCR Jbeta segments was used. A multiplex PCR assay on genomic DNA amplified the CDR3 region of rearranged TCR beta genes. On the Illumina HiSeq System, the amplified TCR beta libraries were sequenced as 87-base-pair reads. In the original analysis: Across the 670 or so repertoires, a later analysis counted approximately 83 million unique TCR beta chains, some 11 million of which were shared by at least two donors. Raw reads were error-corrected and collapsed into unique sequences with a nearest-neighbor algorithm that merged closely related sequences to remove PCR and sequencing errors. CDR3 sequences were aligned to IMGT reference sequences to assign V, D and J gene segments. For a sequence to be retained, a match of at least six nucleotides to both a V gene segment and a J gene segment was required. Rearrangements were classified as productive when the CDR3 lacked stop codons and remained in frame with V and J, and all other rearrangements were classified as non-productive. Following IMGT convention, CDR3 was defined as the stretch from the second conserved V-encoded cysteine to the conserved J-encoded phenylalanine. The earlier analysis of roughly 590 of the donors excluded sequences that lacked an unambiguous match to a single V gene segment. In an earlier analysis of 587 of the donors, a V segment was called functional when productive rearrangements were above 56.7%, and segregating when the standard deviation between donors exceeded 5%. A statistical classification framework was built to diagnose cytomegalovirus status from the catalog of TCR beta chain sequences. V and J gene assignment, in a later analysis, came from comparing TCR nucleotide sequences with IMGT/GENE-DB human TR gene sequences. In a later analysis, CDR3 sequences and most-parsimonious VDJ recombination scenarios were assigned using the TCRdist pipeline. In a later analysis, each TCR beta chain was defined by its CDR3 amino acid sequence together with its V-gene family, and reads lacking a unique V-gene family were excluded. A later analysis removed several hundred highly shared, low-generation-probability nucleotide sequences to deal with suspected cross-contamination and a sequencing artifact. A later analysis calculated a clonal expansion index for each public chain from normalized within-repertoire ranks of inferred template counts. Generation probabilities in a later analysis came from a VDJ recombination model fitted to out-of-frame rearrangements, and those results were checked against IGoR. In a later analysis, hypergeometric tests were used to score TCR-TCR, TCR-HLA and TCR-CMV co-occurrence, with a repertoire-size bias correction applied to TCR pairs. In a later analysis, false discovery rates were estimated by permuting HLA or CMV assignments 20 times. In a later analysis, co-occurring TCRs were grouped with DBSCAN, and TCRdist sequence similarity was added when clustering was performed within HLA-allele-positive subsets. For co-occurrence clustering, repertoires with fewer than 30,000 or more than 120,000 public chains were excluded, along with roughly 5 repertoires with anomalous nucleotide sharing. In TCRdb, the immuneACCESS table is reduced to in-frame sequences with V and J assigned. These tables do not hold every clone; where another copy was compared, an unresolved V gene accounts for under half, and the others remain unexplained. V, J and clone size reflect that table, while D and trimming were determined from the DNA. The sample profile shows over 150,000 clones; approximately 80% of them were found once. The top ten clones comprise 7.4% of the sample.

The cohort consisted of 600 to 750 healthy bone marrow donors. Cohort members were all nominally healthy when sampled, although unrecorded immune exposures were likely present. The donor was CMV seropositive and was included in the group of 250 to 350 seropositive cohort members. Each donor provided a peripheral blood sample, and peripheral blood mononuclear cells were used for TCR beta sequencing. The Qiagen DNeasy Blood Extraction Kit was used to extract genomic DNA from the blood cell samples. What was sequenced was PBMCs. The rearranged chain carries TRBV14 and TRBJ2-7, and 7 junctional nucleotides match TRBD1. This TCR derives from a male donor in good health and CMV-seropositive. CDR3 region: CASSHRQGPPADEQYF. Read as DNA, the sequence is TGTGCCAGCAGCCACCGACAGGGCCCCCCGGCTGACGAGCAGTACTTC. The full variable domain, completed from the reference TRBV14 and TRBJ2-7 proteins outside the CDR3, reads EAGVTQFPSHSVIEKGQTVTLRCDPISGHDNLYWYRRVMGKEIKFLLHFVKESKQDESGMPNNRFLAERTGGTYSTLKVQPAELEDSGVYFCASSHRQGPPADEQYFGPGTRLTVT.